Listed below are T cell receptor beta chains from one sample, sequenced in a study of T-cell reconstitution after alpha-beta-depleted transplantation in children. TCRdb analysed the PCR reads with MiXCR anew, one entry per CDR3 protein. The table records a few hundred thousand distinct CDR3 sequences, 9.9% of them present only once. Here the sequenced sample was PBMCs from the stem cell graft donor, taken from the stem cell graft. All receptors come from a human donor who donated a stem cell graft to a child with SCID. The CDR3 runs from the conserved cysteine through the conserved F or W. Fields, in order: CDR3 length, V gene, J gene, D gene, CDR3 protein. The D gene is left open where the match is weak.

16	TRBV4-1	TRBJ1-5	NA	CASSQDEGYSNQPQHF
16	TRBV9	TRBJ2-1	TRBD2	CASSVIWGGTYNEQFF
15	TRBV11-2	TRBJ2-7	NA	CASSRERSGPYEQYF
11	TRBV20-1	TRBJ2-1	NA	CSAIPGHEQFF
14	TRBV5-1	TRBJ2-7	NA	CASSLVPDNYEQYF
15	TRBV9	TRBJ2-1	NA	CASSVGLTSYNEQFF
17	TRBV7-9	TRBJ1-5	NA	CASSWVGQGILNQPQHF
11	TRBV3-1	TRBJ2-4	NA	CASSSWGSWSF
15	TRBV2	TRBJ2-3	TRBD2	CASSRRASGGDTQYF
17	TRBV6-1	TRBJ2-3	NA	CASRRGNRDSSTDTQYF
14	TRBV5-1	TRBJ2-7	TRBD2	CASSNGGGSYEQYF
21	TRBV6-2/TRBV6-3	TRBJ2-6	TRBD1	CASSYYIYRDRVLSGANVLTF
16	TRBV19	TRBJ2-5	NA	CASSPPGAGAQETQYF
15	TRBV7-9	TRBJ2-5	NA	CASSLDFQFQETQYF
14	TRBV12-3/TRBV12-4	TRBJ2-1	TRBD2	CACGISGGGNEQFF
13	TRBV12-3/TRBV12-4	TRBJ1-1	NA	CASRFLGHTEAFF
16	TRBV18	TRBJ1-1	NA	CASSPGWTDLGAEAFF
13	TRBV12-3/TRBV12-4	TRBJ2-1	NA	CASNLGVYNEQFF
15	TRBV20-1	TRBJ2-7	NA	CSARDLTQVFGEQYF
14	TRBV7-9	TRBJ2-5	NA	CASSRDRPAETQYF
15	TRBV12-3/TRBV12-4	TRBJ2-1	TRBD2	CASSLVAGGPNEQFF
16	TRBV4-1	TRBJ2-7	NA	CASSQDLGGALYEQYF
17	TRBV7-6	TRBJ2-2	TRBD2	CASSLVRLAGRDAELFF
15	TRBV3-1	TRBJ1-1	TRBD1	CASSPGTGVNTEAFF
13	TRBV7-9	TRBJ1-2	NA	CASSLQQAQRPTF
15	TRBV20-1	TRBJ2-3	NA	CSANPDSKFTDTQYF
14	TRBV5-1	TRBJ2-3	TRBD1	CASSYDRVTDTQYF
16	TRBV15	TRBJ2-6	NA	CATSRAEVSGANVLTF
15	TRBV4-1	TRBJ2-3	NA	CASSQTGGLGDTQYF
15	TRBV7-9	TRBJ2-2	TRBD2	CASSPPGGPTGELFF
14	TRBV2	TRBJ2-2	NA	CASKDHRGTGELFF
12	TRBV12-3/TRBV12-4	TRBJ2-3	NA	CASSLALDTQYF
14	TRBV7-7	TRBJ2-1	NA	CASSLGPAGNEQFF
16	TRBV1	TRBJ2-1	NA	CTSSQARALKGNEQFF
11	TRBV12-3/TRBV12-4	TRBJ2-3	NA	CASSLQRWQYF
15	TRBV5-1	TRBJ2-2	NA	CASSSSNLGTGELFF
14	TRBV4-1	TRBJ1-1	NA	CASSQGIPGTEAFF
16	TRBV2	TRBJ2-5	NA	CASSQGFDRTQETQYF
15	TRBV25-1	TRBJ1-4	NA	CASSEYRTGREKLFF
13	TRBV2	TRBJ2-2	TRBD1	CASMTGYTGELFF
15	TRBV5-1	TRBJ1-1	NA	CASSLVLGKNTEAFF
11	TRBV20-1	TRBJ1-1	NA	CSARSAAEAFF
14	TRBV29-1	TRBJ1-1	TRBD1	CSVLPGTANTEAFF
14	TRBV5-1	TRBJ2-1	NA	CASSPGGRYNEQFF
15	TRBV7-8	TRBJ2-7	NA	CASSLAGSLAYEQYF
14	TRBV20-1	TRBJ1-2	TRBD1	CSARETGGNYGYTF
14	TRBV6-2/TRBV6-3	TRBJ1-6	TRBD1	CASSYRGLNSPLHF
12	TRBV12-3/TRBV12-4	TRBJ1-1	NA	CASRRDGTEAFF
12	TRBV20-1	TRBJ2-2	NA	CSARGNTGELFF
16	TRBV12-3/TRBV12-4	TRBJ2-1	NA	CASRVKIGASDNEQFF